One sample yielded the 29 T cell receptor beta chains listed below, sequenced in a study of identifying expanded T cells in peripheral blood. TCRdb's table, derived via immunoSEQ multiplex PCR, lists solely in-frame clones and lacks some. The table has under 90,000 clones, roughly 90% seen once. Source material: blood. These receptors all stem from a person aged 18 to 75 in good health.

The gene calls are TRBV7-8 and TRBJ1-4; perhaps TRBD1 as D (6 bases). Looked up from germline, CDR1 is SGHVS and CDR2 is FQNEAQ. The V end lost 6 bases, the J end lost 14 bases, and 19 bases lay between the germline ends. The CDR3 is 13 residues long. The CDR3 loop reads CASSPGHRVELFF. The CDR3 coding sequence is TGTGCCAGCAGTCCAGGGCACAGGGTTGAGCTGTTTTTT.

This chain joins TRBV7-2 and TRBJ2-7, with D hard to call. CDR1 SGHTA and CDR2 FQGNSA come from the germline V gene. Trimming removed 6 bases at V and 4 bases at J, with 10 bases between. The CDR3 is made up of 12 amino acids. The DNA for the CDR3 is TGTGCCAGCAGTTCGACCGGTTACGAGCAGTACTTC. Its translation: CASSSTGYEQYF.

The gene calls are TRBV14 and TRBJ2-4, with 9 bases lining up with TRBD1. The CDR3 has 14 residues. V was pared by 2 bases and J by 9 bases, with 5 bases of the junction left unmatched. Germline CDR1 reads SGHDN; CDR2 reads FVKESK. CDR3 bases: TGTGCCAGCAGCCAATGGACAGGGGTAGGCATTCAGTACTTC. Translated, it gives CASSQWTGVGIQYF.

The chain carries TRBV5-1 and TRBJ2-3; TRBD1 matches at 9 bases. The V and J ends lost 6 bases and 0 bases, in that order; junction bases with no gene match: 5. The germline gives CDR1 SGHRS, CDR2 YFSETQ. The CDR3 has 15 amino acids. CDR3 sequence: CASTAGTGSTDTQYF. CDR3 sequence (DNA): TGCGCCAGCACCGCCGGGACAGGGAGCACAGATACGCAGTATTTT.

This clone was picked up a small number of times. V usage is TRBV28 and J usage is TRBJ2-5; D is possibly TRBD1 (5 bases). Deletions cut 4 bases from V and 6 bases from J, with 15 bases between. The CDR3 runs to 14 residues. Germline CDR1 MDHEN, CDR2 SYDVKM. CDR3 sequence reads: CASSSVQGLQTQYF. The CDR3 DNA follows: TGTGCCAGCAGTTCCGTCCAGGGTCTGCAGACCCAGTACTTC.

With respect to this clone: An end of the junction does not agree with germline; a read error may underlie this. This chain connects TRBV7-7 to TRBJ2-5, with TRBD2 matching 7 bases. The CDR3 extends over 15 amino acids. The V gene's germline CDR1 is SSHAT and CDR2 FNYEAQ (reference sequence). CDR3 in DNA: TGTGCTAGCAGCTTGGGACTATCTAGACAAGAGACCCAGTACTTC. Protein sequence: CASSLGLSRQETQYF.

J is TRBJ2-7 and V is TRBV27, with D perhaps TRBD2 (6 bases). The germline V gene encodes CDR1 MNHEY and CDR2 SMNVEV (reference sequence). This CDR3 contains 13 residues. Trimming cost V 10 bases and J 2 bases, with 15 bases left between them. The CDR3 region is CATAIAGTYEQYF. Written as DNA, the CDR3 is TGTGCCACCGCGATCGCGGGAACCTACGAGCAGTACTTC.

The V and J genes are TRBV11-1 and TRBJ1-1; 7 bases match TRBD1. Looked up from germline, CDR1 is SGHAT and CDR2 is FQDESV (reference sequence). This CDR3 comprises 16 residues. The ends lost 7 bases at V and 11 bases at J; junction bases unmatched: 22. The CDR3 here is CASNSQGHLNGLRAFF. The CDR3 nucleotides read TGTGCCAGCAACTCACAGGGGCACCTGAACGGTCTAAGGGCTTTCTTT.

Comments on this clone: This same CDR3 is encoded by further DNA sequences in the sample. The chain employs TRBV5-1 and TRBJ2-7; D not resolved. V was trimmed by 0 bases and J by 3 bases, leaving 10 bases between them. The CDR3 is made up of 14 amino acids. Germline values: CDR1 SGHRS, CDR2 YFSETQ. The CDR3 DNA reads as TGCGCCAGCAGCTTGGTTGGCTCCGGCTACGAGCAGTACTTC. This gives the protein CASSLVGSGYEQYF.

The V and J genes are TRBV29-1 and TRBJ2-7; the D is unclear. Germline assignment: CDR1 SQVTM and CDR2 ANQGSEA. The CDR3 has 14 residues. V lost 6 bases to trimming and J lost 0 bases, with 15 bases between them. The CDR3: CSVFQDGSSYEQYF. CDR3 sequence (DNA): TGCAGCGTGTTTCAGGACGGATCCTCCTACGAGCAGTACTTC.

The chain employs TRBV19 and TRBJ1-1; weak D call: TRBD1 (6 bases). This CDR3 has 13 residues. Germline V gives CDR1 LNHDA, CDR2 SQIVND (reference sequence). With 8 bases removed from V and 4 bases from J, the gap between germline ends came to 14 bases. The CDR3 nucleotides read TGTGCCAGTTCTAACAGGGCGAGCACTGAAGCTTTCTTT. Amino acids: CASSNRASTEAFF.

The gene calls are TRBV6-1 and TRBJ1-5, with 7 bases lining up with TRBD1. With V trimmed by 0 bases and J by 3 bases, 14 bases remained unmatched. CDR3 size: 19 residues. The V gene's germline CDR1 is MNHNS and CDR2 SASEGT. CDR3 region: CASSEAGGPPGITNQPQHF. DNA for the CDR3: TGTGCCAGCAGTGAAGCAGGGGGCCCTCCGGGGATCACCAATCAGCCCCAGCATTTT.

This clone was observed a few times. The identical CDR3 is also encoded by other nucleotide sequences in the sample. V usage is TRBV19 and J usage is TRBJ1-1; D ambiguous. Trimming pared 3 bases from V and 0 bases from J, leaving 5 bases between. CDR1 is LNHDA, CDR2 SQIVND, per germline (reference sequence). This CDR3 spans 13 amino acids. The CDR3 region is CASSIILNTEAFF. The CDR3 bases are TGTGCCAGTAGTATTATCTTGAACACTGAAGCTTTCTTT. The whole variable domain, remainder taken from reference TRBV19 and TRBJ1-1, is DGGITQSPKYLFRKEGQNVTLSCEQNLNHDAMYWYRQDPGQGLRLIYYSQIVNDFQKGDIAEGYSVSREKKESFPLTVTSAQKNPTAFYLCASSIILNTEAFFGQGTRLTVV.

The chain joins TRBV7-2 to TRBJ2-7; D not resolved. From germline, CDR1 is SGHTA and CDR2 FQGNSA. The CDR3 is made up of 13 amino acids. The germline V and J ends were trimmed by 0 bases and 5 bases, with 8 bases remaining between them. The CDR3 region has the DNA TGTGCCAGCAGCTTAGCAGGGATCCACGAGCAGTACTTC. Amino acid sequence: CASSLAGIHEQYF.

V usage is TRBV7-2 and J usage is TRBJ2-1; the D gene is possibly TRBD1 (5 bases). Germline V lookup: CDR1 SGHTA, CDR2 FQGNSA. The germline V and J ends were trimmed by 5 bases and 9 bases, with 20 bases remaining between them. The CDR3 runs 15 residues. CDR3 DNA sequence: TGTGCCAGCAGCCTCAGGGCCCTGTTTGTAAGTGAGCAGTTCTTC. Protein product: CASSLRALFVSEQFF.

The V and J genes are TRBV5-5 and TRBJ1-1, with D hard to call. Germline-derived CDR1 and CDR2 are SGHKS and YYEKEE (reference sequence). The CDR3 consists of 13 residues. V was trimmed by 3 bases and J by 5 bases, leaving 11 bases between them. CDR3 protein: CASSSNRRTEAFF. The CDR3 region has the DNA TGTGCCAGCAGCTCAAACCGCCGGACTGAAGCTTTCTTT.

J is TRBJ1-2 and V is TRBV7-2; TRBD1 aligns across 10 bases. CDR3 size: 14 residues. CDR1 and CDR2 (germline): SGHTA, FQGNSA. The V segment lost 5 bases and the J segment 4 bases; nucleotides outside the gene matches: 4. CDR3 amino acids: CASSRDRGSYGYTF. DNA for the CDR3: TGTGCCAGCAGCCGGGACAGGGGTTCCTATGGCTACACCTTC.

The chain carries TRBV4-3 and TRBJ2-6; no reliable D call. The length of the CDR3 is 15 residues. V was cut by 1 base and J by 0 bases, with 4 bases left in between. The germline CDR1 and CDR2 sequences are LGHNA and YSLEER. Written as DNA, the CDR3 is TGCGCCAGCAGCCAAGGGAGCTCTGGGGCCAACGTCCTGACTTTC. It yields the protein CASSQGSSGANVLTF.

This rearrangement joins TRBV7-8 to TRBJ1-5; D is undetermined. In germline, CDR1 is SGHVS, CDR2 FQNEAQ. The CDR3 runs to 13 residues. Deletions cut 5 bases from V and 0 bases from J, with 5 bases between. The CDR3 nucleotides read TGTGCCAGCAGCATGGCTAGCAATCAGCCCCAGCATTTT. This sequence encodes CASSMASNQPQHF.

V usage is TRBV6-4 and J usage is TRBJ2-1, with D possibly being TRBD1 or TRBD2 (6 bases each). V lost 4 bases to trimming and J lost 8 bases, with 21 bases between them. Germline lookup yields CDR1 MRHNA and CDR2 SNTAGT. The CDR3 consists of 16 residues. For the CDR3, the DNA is TGTGCCAGCAGTGGACAGGAGGGGGTTGAAGTGTATGAGCAGTTCTTC. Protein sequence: CASSGQEGVEVYEQFF.

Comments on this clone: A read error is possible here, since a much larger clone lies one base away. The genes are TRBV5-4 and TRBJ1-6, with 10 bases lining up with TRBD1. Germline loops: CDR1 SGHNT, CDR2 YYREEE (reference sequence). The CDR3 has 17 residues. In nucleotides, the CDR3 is TGTACCAGCAGCGGGGGACAGGGGTCCGATCCTTATTCACCCCTCCACTTT. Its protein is CTSSGGQGSDPYSPLHF.

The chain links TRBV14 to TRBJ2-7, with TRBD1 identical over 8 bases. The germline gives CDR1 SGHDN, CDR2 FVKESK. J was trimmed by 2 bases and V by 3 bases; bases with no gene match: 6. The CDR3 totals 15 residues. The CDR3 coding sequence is TGTGCCAGCAGCCAGGGGACAGGACCAGCCTACGAGCAGTACTTC. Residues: CASSQGTGPAYEQYF.

The CDR3 spells CASSLEGTGQPHYGYTF. The CDR3 DNA is TGTGCCAGCAGCTTAGAAGGGACAGGCCAACCTCACTATGGCTACACCTTC. The V and J genes are TRBV7-2 and TRBJ1-2; 8 bases map to TRBD1. This CDR3 has 17 amino acids. With 1 base clipped from V and 3 bases from J, the junction kept 10 bases outside the gene matches. CDR1 is SGHTA, CDR2 FQGNSA, per germline. Full variable domain (rest looked up from reference TRBV7-2 and TRBJ1-2): GAGVSQSPSNKVTEKGKDVELRCDPISGHTALYWYRQSLGQGLEFLIYFQGNSAPDKSGLPSDRFSAERTGGSVSTLTIQRTQQEDSAVYLCASSLEGTGQPHYGYTFGSGTRLTVV.

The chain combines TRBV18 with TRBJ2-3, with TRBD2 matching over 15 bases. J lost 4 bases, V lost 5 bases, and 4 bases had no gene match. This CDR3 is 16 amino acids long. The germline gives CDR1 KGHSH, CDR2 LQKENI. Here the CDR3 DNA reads TGTGCCAGCTCAGACGGACTAGCGGGGGGGGCAGATACGCAGTATTTT. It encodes CASSDGLAGGADTQYF.

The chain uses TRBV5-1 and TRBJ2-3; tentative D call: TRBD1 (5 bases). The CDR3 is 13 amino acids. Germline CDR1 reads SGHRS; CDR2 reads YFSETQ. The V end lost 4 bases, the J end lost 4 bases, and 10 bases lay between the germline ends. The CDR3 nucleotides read TGCGCCAGCAGCCCAGGGATCTCAGATACGCAGTATTTT. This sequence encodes CASSPGISDTQYF.

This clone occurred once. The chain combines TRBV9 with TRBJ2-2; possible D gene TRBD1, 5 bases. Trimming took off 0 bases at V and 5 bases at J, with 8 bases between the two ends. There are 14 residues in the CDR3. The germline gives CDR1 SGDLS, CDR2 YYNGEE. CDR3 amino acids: CASSVGGATGELFF. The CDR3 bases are TGTGCCAGCAGCGTAGGGGGCGCGACCGGGGAGCTGTTTTTT.

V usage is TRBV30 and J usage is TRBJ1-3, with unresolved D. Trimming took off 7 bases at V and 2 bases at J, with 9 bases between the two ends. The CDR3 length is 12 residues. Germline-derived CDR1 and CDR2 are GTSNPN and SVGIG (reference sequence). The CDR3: CALGLPGNTIYF. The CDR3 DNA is TGTGCCTTAGGTTTACCTGGAAACACCATATATTTT.

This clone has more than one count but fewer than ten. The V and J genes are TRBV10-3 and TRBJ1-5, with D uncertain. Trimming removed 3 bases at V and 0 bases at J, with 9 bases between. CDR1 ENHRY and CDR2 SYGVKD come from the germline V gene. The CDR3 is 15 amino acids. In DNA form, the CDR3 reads TGTGCCATCAGTGAAGCAGTGGGTAGCAATCAGCCCCAGCATTTT. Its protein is CAISEAVGSNQPQHF.

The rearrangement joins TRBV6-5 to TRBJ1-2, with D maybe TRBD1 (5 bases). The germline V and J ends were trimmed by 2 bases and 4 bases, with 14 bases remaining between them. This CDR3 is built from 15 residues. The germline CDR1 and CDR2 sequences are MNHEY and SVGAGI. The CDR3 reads CASSYGQGLGYGYTF. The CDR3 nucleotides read TGTGCCAGCAGTTACGGGCAGGGTTTAGGCTATGGCTACACCTTC.